This record looks at one T cell receptor (beta chain) sequence and its context. Here immunoSEQ multiplex PCR was the method, and the copy in TCRdb shows in-frame clones only, minus some. This table holds 60,000 to 75,000 clones, 80% to 90% found once. The sample belongs to a study of T cells in localized non-small cell lung cancer. J gave up 2 bases and V 9 bases, and 5 bases lay outside the gene matches. This CDR3 contains 12 residues. Germline loops: CDR1 SGHTS, CDR2 YDEGEE. The origin of this receptor is a man aged 40 to 70 with stage II lung adenocarcinoma. The gene calls are TRBV5-8 and TRBJ2-7; TRBD2 matches 7 bases. Source: PBMCs, taken before any cancer treatment. Here the CDR3 reads CATGGQTYEQYF. For the CDR3, the DNA is TGTGCCACGGGGGGTCAGACCTACGAGCAGTACTTC.